This entry describes one TCR beta chain. What this receptor recognizes is not known. It has no much larger one-base neighbor in the sample; base qualities were not kept. The data were taken from a study of cytomegalovirus exposure and HLA in healthy donors (dated by TCRdb to about 2017). Study-wide context: An earlier analysis of roughly 570 of the donors reported under 300 Gb of sequence data and 90 million to 120 million unique TCR beta sequences obtained from about 179 million T cells. Rather than using new phenotypic data, the later analysis identified candidate immune exposures from TCR beta sequences and from how often those sequences occurred across donors. All discovery cohort repertoires had been generated on a single sequencing platform. On average, about 240,000 unique TCR beta nucleotide sequences were sequenced per donor among 398 genotyped donors of the cohort, with roughly 18% of those sequences being non-productive. A later genetic analysis used genome-wide SNP genotypes for about 55% of the 666 donors, treating that subset as a discovery cohort. The genetic ancestry cluster associated with self-reported Caucasian donors included 81% of the roughly 400 genotyped donors. An early release that covered more than 550 HLA-typed donors contained 250 to 350 gigabases of sequencing data and 70 million to 100 million unique TCR sequences. To predict cytomegalovirus infection status, the study combined high-throughput TCR immunosequencing, statistical association of individual TCRs with disease status, and machine learning. Both class I and class II loci were covered by HLA typing, at four-digit resolution. The study aimed to test whether cataloging public T cell receptors could reveal signatures of past pathogen exposure. An earlier analysis of 587 of the donors used high-throughput TCR beta sequencing to judge whether each TCR beta V gene segment behaved as functional or pseudogenic. A separate validation cohort of over a hundred different subjects was used in addition to the roughly 620-subject first cohort. The T cell repertoires of roughly 660 subjects were profiled by immunosequencing and related to cytomegalovirus serostatus. A later analysis re-examined previously published TCR beta repertoires from 500 to 700 donors and added high-resolution HLA genotyping to investigate patterns of TCR occurrence. Several DR-DQ haplotypes were treated as single units for association and clustering because of strong linkage in the cohort. Donor age, sex, ethnicity and CMV serostatus were collected together with the repertoire data. Typing coverage varied by locus: roughly 629-630 donors for A, B, C, DRB1 and DQB1; approximately 520 for DQA1; 600 to 610 for DPA1; roughly 450 for DPB1.

Taken from the germline V gene, the CDR1 and CDR2 loops are SGHRS and YFSETQ. The V end gives up 4 bases and the J end 9 bases, leaving 4 bases in the junction not matched to a gene. Its CDR3 holds 14 amino acids, cysteine through phenylalanine. Only CDR3 DNA remains: 42 bases, in frame from the first base. The cohort comprised approximately 700 healthy bone marrow donors. At the time of sampling, all cohort members were nominally healthy, though unrecorded immune exposures were likely present. The donor was CMV seropositive and was included in the group of 300 or so seropositive cohort members. Each donor provided a peripheral blood sample, and peripheral blood mononuclear cells were used for TCR beta sequencing. The Qiagen DNeasy Blood Extraction Kit was used to extract genomic DNA from the blood cell samples. Study-level results and caveats: The authors suggested that the approach could potentially be generalized to other disease states and immunological phenotypes. For the cohort, immune exposure information was limited to CMV serostatus. Broadly in line with IMGT annotations, most TCR beta V segments showed up in productive rearrangements about 87% or about 30% of the time in an earlier analysis of several hundred of the donors. According to a later genetic analysis, donors in an Asian-associated ancestry cluster had fewer N-insertions in productive TCRs than the roughly 670-donor mean. Because the 87-base-pair reads could not distinguish some IMGT-functional V segments, including TRBV6-2 and TRBV6-3, those segments were excluded. In a later analysis, over 15,000 TCR beta sequences were associated with specific HLA alleles at a false discovery rate of 0.05. HLA typing was unavailable for some donors at each locus, so association tests used only the typed subset. Most TCR sequences were observed very rarely across donors, whereas some public TCRs were present in many individuals. In vitro tests confirmed that three of the cytomegalovirus-associated TCR beta chains recognize cytomegalovirus antigens. A later analysis found that most CMV-associated TCR beta chains appeared HLA-restricted, with HLA associations seemingly driven largely by CMV exposure. According to a later analysis, parvovirus B19, influenza, CMV and Epstein-Barr virus appeared linked to several top co-occurrence clusters. Seventeen rarely observed V segments, including chromosome 9 orphons, were excluded from the earlier analysis of a few hundred of the donors because counts were too low. A further reported finding was that TCR beta sequences accurately predicted the HLA-A and HLA-B alleles for most subjects in the first cohort. The classifier was reported to diagnose cytomegalovirus status with high specificity and sensitivity in both the original and validation cohorts. A later analysis found that TCR association rates varied across HLA loci, with DRB1 alleles showing the most associated TCRs and HLA-C alleles the fewest. In a later genetic analysis, a missense DCLRE1C variant was associated with V-gene and J-gene trimming of TCR beta chains, and the association was replicated in an independent cohort. When HLA alleles, especially DR and DQ, strongly co-occurred, TCR associations were difficult to assign to individual alleles. Linkage disequilibrium might explain the correlated functional status among segregating V segments, but an unknown experimental factor could not be excluded. Roughly uniform sequencing depth across donors was assumed in presence/absence analyses, although this assumption may not hold. The study listed 150 to 200 TCR beta chains as associated with cytomegalovirus. Compared with equally common non-associated chains, HLA-associated TCR beta chains in a later analysis were more clonally expanded and had lower generation probabilities. A cluster of highly shared sequence variants was judged likely to represent a technical artifact of the sequencing pipeline. The cohort was sequenced for TCR beta chains only, and without alpha or paired-chain data the features that could be detected were limited.

The method behind the library was the immunoSEQ multiplex PCR assay. A mixture of 60 forward primers for TCR Vbeta segments and 13 reverse primers for TCR Jbeta segments was used in the multiplex PCR. The CDR3 region of rearranged TCR beta genes was amplified from genomic DNA by a multiplex PCR assay. The amplified TCR beta libraries were sequenced on the Illumina HiSeq System as 87-base-pair reads. Turning to the authors' computational methods: In a later analysis, tens of millions of unique TCR beta chains were counted across the approximately 670 repertoires, and roughly 11 million of these chains were shared by at least two donors. Raw reads were error-corrected and collapsed into unique sequences with a nearest-neighbor algorithm that merged closely related sequences to remove PCR and sequencing errors. To assign V, D and J gene segments, CDR3 sequences were aligned to IMGT reference sequences. For a sequence to be retained, a match of at least six nucleotides to both a V gene segment and a J gene segment was required. A rearrangement was called productive if the CDR3 had no stop codons and remained in frame with V and J, and every other rearrangement was called non-productive. CDR3 was defined by IMGT convention, running from the second conserved V-encoded cysteine to the conserved J-encoded phenylalanine. Sequences without an unambiguous match to a single V gene segment were excluded from the earlier analysis of about 600 of the donors. An earlier analysis of a few hundred of the donors called V segments functional above 56.7% productive rearrangements and segregating when the between-donor standard deviation exceeded 5%. A statistical classification framework was developed to diagnose cytomegalovirus status using the catalog of TCR beta chain sequences. A later analysis assigned V and J genes by comparing TCR nucleotide sequences with IMGT/GENE-DB human TR gene sequences. In a later analysis, CDR3 sequences and most-parsimonious VDJ recombination scenarios were assigned using the TCRdist pipeline. In a later analysis, each TCR beta chain was defined by its CDR3 amino acid sequence together with its V-gene family, and reads lacking a unique V-gene family were excluded. To address suspected cross-contamination and a sequencing artifact, a later analysis removed over 500 highly shared, low-generation-probability nucleotide sequences. In a later analysis, a clonal expansion index was calculated for each public chain from normalized within-repertoire ranks of inferred template counts. Generation probabilities in a later analysis came from a VDJ recombination model fitted to out-of-frame rearrangements, and those results were checked against IGoR. Hypergeometric tests were used in a later analysis to score TCR-TCR, TCR-HLA and TCR-CMV co-occurrence, with a repertoire-size bias correction applied to the TCR pairs. To estimate false discovery rates, a later analysis permuted the HLA or CMV assignments 20 times. A later analysis grouped co-occurring TCRs with DBSCAN, adding TCRdist sequence similarity when clustering within HLA-allele-positive subsets. Co-occurrence clustering excluded repertoires with fewer than 30,000 or more than 120,000 public chains, plus five with anomalous nucleotide sharing. Sourced from immuneACCESS, this table was stored by TCRdb with only in-frame sequences that have V and J called. A share of the clones is absent; for the studies checked, an unresolved V gene accounts for under half, and the remainder has no known explanation. V and J calls plus clone size are reproduced from that table; the DNA served to infer D and trimming. The sample includes around 150,000 clones, with roughly 63% observed a single time. The leading ten clones occupy approximately 7% of the sample.

Sequences were obtained from PBMCs. The chain uses TRBV5-1 and TRBJ2-1; 13 bases in the middle match TRBD2. The receptor was isolated from a woman aged 55-69 years in good health and CMV-seropositive. CDR3 sequence: CASSRTSGSFEQFF. The sequenced DNA is TGCGCCAGCAGCCGGACTAGCGGGAGTTTTGAGCAGTTCTTC.